The present entry profiles one TCR beta chain with its context. As yet, its antigen is unknown. The data originate from a study of cytomegalovirus exposure and HLA in healthy donors. Study findings and constraints: There were 150 or so TCR beta chains listed as cytomegalovirus-associated. Reports credit the classifier with highly specific, highly sensitive diagnosis of cytomegalovirus status. In vitro data verified a few CMV-associated chains as specific for CMV antigens. Rare TCR sequences dominated, though some public TCRs recurred in many donors.

Data came from immunoSEQ multiplex PCR; TCRdb stores just in-frame clones and leaves some out. Of tens of thousands of clones in the sample, about 92% were seen once. Germline V lookup: CDR1 MNHEY, CDR2 SVGAGI. The CDR3 is 15 residues long. Trimming took off 2 bases at V and 1 base at J, with 11 bases between the two ends. The receptor was isolated from a man aged 18 to 29 in good health and CMV-seropositive. The sample comprised PBMCs. This sequence joins TRBV6-5 and TRBJ1-1; D gene unclear. The CDR3 is CASSYGTGENTEAFF. The CDR3 DNA follows: TGTGCCAGCAGTTACGGTACCGGGGAGAACACTGAAGCTTTCTTT.